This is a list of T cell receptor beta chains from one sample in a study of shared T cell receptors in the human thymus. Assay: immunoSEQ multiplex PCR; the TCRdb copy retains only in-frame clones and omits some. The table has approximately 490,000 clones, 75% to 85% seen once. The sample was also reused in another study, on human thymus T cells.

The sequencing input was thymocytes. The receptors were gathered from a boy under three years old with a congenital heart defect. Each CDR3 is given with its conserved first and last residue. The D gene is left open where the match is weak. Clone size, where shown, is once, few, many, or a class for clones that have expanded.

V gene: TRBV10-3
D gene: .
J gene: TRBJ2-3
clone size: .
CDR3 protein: CAISESRVTDTQYF
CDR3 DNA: TGTGCCATCAGTGAGTCGAGGGTCACAGATACGCAGTATTTT

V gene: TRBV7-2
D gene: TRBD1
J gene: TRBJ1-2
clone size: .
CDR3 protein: CASSTRTGPDGYTF
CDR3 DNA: TGTGCCAGCAGCACGAGGACAGGGCCGGATGGCTACACCTTC

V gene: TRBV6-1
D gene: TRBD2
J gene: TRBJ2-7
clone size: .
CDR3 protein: CASSVSGSAYEQYF
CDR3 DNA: TGTGCCAGCAGTGTTAGCGGGAGTGCCTACGAGCAGTACTTC

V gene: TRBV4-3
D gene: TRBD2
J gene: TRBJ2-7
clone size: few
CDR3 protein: CASSQVGSGRHEQYF
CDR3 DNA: TGCGCCAGCAGCCAAGTGGGTAGCGGGAGACACGAGCAGTACTTC

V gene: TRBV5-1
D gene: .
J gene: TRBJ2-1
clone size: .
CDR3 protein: CASNGTPGDNEQFF
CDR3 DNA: TGCGCCAGCAATGGGACCCCAGGGGACAATGAGCAGTTCTTC

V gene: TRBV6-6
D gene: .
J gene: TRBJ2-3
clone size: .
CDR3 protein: CASSYRPSTDTQYF
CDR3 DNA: TGTGCCAGCAGTTACAGGCCTAGCACGGATACGCAGTATTTT

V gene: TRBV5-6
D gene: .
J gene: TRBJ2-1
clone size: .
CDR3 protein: CASSSRNPSYNEQFF
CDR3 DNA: TGTGCCAGCAGCTCGCGGAACCCCTCCTACAATGAGCAGTTCTTC

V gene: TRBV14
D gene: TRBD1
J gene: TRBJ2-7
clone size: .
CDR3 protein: CASSHRTGQSSYEQYF
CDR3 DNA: TGTGCCAGCAGCCACCGGACAGGGCAGAGCTCCTACGAGCAGTACTTC

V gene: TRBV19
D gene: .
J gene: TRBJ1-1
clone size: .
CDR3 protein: CASSIVGGGANTEAFF
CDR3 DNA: TGTGCCAGTAGTATAGTGGGGGGGGGAGCGAACACTGAAGCTTTCTTT

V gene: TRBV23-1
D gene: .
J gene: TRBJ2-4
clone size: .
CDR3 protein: CASSHRREPLAKNIQYF
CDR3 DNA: TGCGCCAGCAGTCATCGACGGGAGCCCCTCGCCAAAAACATTCAGTACTTC

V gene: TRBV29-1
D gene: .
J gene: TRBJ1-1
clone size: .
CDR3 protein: CSELPLNTEAFF
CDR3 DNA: TGCAGCGAACTTCCGTTGAACACTGAAGCTTTCTTT

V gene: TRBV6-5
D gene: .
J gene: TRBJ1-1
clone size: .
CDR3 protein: CASSYGGIEAFF
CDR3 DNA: TGTGCCAGCAGTTACGGAGGGATTGAAGCTTTCTTT

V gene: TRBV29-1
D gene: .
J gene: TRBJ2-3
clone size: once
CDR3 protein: CSAGTTITDTQYF
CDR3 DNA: TGCAGCGCCGGCACTACCATCACAGATACGCAGTATTTT

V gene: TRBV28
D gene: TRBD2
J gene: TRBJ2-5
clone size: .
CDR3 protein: CASPGLADCQETQYF
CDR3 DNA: TGTGCCAGCCCGGGGCTAGCGGATTGCCAAGAGACCCAGTACTTC

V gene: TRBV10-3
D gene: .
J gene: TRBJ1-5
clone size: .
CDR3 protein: CAISGGFHPRTNYSNQPQHF
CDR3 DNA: TGTGCCATCAGTGGAGGGTTCCACCCTCGGACGAATTATAGCAATCAGCCCCAGCATTTT

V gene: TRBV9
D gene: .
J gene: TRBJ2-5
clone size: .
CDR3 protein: CASSVELEGCEAQYF
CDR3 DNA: TGTGCCAGCAGCGTAGAATTGGAGGGATGCGAGGCCCAGTACTTC

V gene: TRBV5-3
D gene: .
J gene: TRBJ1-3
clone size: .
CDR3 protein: CAPGQFGSGNTIYF
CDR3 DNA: TGTGCCCCAGGGCAGTTTGGTTCTGGAAACACCATATATTTT

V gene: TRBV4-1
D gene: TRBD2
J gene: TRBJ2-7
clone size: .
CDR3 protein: CASSPLAGGLNEQYF
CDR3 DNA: TGCGCCAGCAGCCCCCTAGCGGGAGGGTTGAACGAGCAGTACTTC

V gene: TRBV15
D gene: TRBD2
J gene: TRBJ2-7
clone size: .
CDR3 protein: CATSKVGLAGESDEQYF
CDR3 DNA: TGTGCCACCAGCAAAGTGGGACTAGCGGGGGAGAGCGACGAGCAGTACTTC

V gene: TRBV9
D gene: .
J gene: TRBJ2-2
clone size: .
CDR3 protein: CASSGKGENTGELFF
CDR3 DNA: TGTGCCAGCAGCGGCAAGGGAGAGAACACCGGGGAGCTGTTTTTT

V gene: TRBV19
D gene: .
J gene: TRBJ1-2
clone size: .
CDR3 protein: CASRYGGPYGYTF
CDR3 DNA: TGTGCCAGCCGTTACGGGGGGCCCTATGGCTACACCTTC

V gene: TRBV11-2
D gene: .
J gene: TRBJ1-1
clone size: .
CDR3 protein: CASSLVVGPPDTEAFF
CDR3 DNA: TGTGCCAGCAGCTTAGTTGTGGGGCCCCCGGACACTGAAGCTTTCTTT

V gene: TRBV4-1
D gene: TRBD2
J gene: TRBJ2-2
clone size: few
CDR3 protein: CASSQDRIGTSANTGELFF
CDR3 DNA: TGCGCCAGCAGCCAAGACCGGATCGGGACTAGCGCGAACACCGGGGAGCTGTTTTTT

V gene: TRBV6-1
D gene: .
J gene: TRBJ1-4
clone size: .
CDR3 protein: CASSEAGKSSDEKLFF
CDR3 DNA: TGTGCCAGCAGTGAAGCGGGTAAGAGTAGCGATGAAAAACTGTTTTTT

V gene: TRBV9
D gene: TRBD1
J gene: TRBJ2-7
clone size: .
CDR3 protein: CASSEGSTGKPSYEQYF
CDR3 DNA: TGTGCCAGCAGCGAGGGATCGACAGGGAAGCCCTCCTACGAGCAGTACTTC

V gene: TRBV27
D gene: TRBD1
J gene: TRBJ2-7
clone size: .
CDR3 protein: CASTTGDEQYF
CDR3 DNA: TGTGCCAGCACGACAGGGGACGAGCAGTACTTC

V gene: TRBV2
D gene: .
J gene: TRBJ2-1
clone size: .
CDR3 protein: CASSEARVGGEENEQFF
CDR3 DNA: TGTGCCAGCAGTGAAGCGCGGGTCGGGGGAGAAGAGAATGAGCAGTTCTTC

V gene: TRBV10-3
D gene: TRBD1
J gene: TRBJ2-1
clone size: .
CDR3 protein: CAISDSGDRDYNEQFF
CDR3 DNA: TGTGCCATCAGTGATTCGGGGGACAGGGACTACAATGAGCAGTTCTTC

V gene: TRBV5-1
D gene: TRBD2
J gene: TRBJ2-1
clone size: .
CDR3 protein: CASSKGLAVYNEQFF
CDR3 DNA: TGCGCCAGCAGTAAGGGACTAGCGGTCTACAATGAGCAGTTCTTC

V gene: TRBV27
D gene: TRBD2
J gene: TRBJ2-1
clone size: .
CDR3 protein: CASSLPRLAGSNNEQFF
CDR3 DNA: TGTGCCAGCAGTTTACCCCGACTAGCGGGATCCAACAATGAGCAGTTCTTC

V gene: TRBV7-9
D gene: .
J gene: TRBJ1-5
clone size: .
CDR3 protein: CASSPGGGGELGNQPQHF
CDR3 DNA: TGTGCCAGCAGCCCCGGGGGTGGGGGGGAGTTGGGCAATCAGCCCCAGCATTTT

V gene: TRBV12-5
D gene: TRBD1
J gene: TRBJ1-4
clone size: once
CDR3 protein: CASGYRQGREKLFF
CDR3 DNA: TGTGCTAGTGGTTATCGACAGGGCCGCGAAAAACTGTTTTTT

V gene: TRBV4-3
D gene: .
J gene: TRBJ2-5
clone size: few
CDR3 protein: CASSQENESGPRAQETQYF
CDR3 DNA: TGCGCCAGCAGCCAAGAAAATGAATCCGGGCCCAGGGCACAAGAGACCCAGTACTTC

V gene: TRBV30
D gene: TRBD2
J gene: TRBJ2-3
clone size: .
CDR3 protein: CAFQREGVNTQYF
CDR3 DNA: TGTGCCTTCCAGCGGGAGGGCGTGAATACGCAGTATTTT

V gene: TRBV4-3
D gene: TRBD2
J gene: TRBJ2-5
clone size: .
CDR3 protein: CASSQRGTSGPYREETQYF
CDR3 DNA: TGCGCCAGCAGCCAGAGAGGGACTAGCGGGCCGTACCGGGAAGAGACCCAGTACTTC

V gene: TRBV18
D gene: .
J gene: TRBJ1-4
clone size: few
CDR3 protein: CASSPPGRTNEKLFF
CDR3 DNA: TGTGCCAGCTCACCACCGGGGAGAACTAATGAAAAACTGTTTTTT

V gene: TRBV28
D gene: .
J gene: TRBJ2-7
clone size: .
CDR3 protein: CASSPTSASYEQYF
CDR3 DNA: TGTGCCAGCAGTCCGACGAGCGCCTCCTACGAGCAGTACTTC

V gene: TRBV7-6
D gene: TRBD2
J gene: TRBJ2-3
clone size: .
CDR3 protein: CASSPLAGFTDTQYF
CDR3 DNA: TGTGCCAGCAGCCCCCTAGCGGGATTCACAGATACGCAGTATTTT

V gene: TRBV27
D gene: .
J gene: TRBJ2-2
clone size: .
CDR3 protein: CASSVNGELFF
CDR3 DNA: TGTGCCAGCAGTGTAAACGGGGAGCTGTTTTTT

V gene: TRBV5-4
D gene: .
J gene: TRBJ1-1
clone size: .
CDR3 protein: CASSLNDSPNTEAFF
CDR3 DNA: TGTGCCAGCAGCTTGAACGACAGTCCGAACACTGAAGCTTTCTTT

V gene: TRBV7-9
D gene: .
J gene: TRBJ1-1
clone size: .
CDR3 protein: CASSLEANTEAFF
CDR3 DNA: TGTGCCAGCAGCTTGGAGGCAAACACTGAAGCTTTCTTT

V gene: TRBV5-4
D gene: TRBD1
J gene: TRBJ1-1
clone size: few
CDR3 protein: CASSTTQTGRNTEAFF
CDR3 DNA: TGTGCCAGCAGCACGACACAGACAGGGAGAAACACTGAAGCTTTCTTT

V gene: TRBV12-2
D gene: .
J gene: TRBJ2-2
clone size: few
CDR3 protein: CASRSSTGELFF
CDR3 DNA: TGTGCAAGTCGCTCGAGCACCGGGGAGCTGTTTTTT

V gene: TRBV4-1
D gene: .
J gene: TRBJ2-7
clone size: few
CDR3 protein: CASSQDQGPYEQYF
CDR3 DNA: TGCGCCAGCAGCCAAGATCAGGGCCCCTACGAGCAGTACTTC

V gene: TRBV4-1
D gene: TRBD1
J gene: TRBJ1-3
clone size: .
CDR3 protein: CASSPTTGRNLTGNTIYF
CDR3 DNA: TGCGCCAGCAGCCCGACGACAGGGAGGAACCTGACCGGAAACACCATATATTTT

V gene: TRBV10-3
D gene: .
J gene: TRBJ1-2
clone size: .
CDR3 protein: CAISDGSRWANYGYTF
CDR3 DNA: TGTGCCATCAGTGATGGGTCGCGGTGGGCTAACTATGGCTACACCTTC

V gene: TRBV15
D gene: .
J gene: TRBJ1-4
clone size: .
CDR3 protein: CATSNRPQVNEKLFF
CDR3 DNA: TGTGCCACCAGCAACAGGCCGCAGGTGAATGAAAAACTGTTTTTT

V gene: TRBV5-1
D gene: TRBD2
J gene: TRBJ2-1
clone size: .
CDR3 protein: CASSWGTSGREPYNEQFF
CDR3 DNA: TGCGCCAGCAGCTGGGGGACTAGCGGGAGGGAGCCCTACAATGAGCAGTTCTTC

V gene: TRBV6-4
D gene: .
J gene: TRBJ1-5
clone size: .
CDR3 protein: CASIRGLRKDQPQHF
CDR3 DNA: TGTGCCAGCATTAGGGGCCTTCGCAAGGATCAGCCCCAGCATTTT

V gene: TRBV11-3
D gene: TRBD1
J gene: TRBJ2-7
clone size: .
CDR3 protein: CASSFTVTGGPTYEQYF
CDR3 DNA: TGTGCCAGCAGCTTCACCGTCACAGGGGGTCCAACCTACGAGCAGTACTTC

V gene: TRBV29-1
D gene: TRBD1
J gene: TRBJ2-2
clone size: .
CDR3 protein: CSVATGVGELFF
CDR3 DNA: TGCAGCGTAGCAACAGGGGTGGGGGAGCTGTTTTTT

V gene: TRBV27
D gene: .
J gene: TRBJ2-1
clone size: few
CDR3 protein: CASSLLVRGSDEQFF
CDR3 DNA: TGTGCCAGCAGTTTACTGGTTCGCGGAAGCGATGAGCAGTTCTTC

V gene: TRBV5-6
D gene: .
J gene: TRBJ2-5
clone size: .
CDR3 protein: CASSPDPPGRGETQYF
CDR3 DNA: TGTGCCAGCAGCCCGGACCCCCCAGGGAGGGGGGAGACCCAGTACTTC

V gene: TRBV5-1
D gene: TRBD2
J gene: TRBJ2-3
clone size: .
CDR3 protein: CASSWPSGGTDTQYF
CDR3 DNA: TGCGCCAGCAGCTGGCCCAGCGGGGGGACAGATACGCAGTATTTT

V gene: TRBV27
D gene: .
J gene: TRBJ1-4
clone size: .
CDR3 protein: CASSEGDVLNEKLFF
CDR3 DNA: TGTGCCAGCAGTGAGGGCGACGTTCTTAATGAAAAACTGTTTTTT